This entry lists 4 T cell receptor beta chains sequenced from one sample in a study of cytomegalovirus exposure and HLA in healthy donors. 60 Vbeta and 13 Jbeta primers were used in PCR. Clones were read by immunoSEQ multiplex PCR, and TCRdb kept only the in-frame ones, dropping some. This table has under 150,000 clones, 70% to 85% appearing once. The specimen sequenced was PBMCs. The receptors stem from a male donor in good health and CMV-seronegative.

The V and J genes are TRBV5-4 and TRBJ2-3, with a possible D match to TRBD1 (6 bases). This CDR3 contains 13 residues. Germline assignment: CDR1 SGHNT and CDR2 YYREEE (reference sequence). V lost 3 bases to trimming and J lost 4 bases, with 9 bases between them. CDR3 bases: TGTGCCAGCAGCTCCGGGACATCAGATACGCAGTATTTT. It yields the protein CASSSGTSDTQYF.

The chain is built from TRBV6-4 and TRBJ2-2; 10 nucleotides match TRBD2. CDR1 is MRHNA, CDR2 SNTAGT, per germline. CDR3 length: 15 residues. V shed 3 bases, J shed 6 bases, and the junction held 4 bases outside the gene matches. CDR3 sequence reads: CASSESGGAAGELFF. Written as DNA, the CDR3 is TGTGCCAGCAGTGAAAGCGGGGGGGCCGCCGGGGAGCTGTTTTTT.

The chain links TRBV7-2 to TRBJ2-5; 10 bases map to TRBD1. V lost 0 bases to trimming and J lost 5 bases; unmatched junction nucleotides: 3. CDR3 length: 15 residues. Germline V gives CDR1 SGHTA, CDR2 FQGNSA. The CDR3 is CASSLATGGLETQYF. The CDR3, as DNA: TGTGCCAGCAGCTTAGCGACAGGGGGCCTCGAGACCCAGTACTTC.

The chain has TRBV6-5 and TRBJ2-3; 8 bases fit TRBD2. In germline, CDR1 is MNHEY, CDR2 SVGAGI. The CDR3 runs to 15 residues. The V and J ends lost 5 bases and 0 bases, in that order; junction bases with no gene match: 4. CDR3 in amino acids: CASSREGPSTDTQYF. As DNA, the CDR3 is TGTGCCAGCAGTCGGGAGGGACCTAGCACAGATACGCAGTATTTT.